Each of the 8 T cell receptor beta chains below was sequenced from the same sample in a study of blood T cell repertoires in COVID-19. TCRdb's copy holds only in-frame clones and misses some; the assay was immunoSEQ multiplex PCR. The table has approximately 240,000 clones, 75% to 95% seen once. Source material: PBMCs or T cells enriched from blood (not recorded which). Source of these receptors: a woman aged 18-29 years who had recovered from COVID-19.

The rearrangement links TRBV11-2 to TRBJ1-4; 8 bases map to TRBD1. Germline trimming cut 2 bases from V and 6 bases from J; bases unmatched to any gene: 11. This CDR3 is built from 17 residues. Germline V gene data show CDR1 as SGHAT and CDR2 as FQNNGV. CDR3: CASSLTGRGRGDEKLFF. CDR3 DNA sequence: TGTGCCAGCAGCTTAACAGGCAGGGGGCGCGGAGATGAAAAACTGTTTTTT.

The CDR3 DNA is TGTGCCAGCTCACCTGACAGGGGATCCTACAATGAGCAGTTCTTC. This encodes CASSPDRGSYNEQFF. The J gene is TRBJ2-1, the V gene TRBV18; the match to TRBD1 covers 8 bases. CDR1 and CDR2 from the germline V gene are KGHSH and LQKENI. V was clipped by 3 bases and J by 1 base; unmatched bases: 2. This CDR3 has 15 residues.

As concerns this clone: Other DNA sequences in this sample translate to the same CDR3. This sequence joins TRBV7-9 and TRBJ1-5, with 9 positions matching TRBD1. The CDR3 consists of 16 residues. From germline, CDR1 is SEHNR and CDR2 FQNEAQ (reference sequence). V trimming: 1 base; J trimming: 0 bases; junction bases outside the gene matches: 1. The CDR3 is CASSLGTGDSNQPQHF. CDR3 bases: TGTGCCAGCAGCTTAGGGACAGGGGATAGCAATCAGCCCCAGCATTTT.

This sequence joins TRBV6-1 and TRBJ2-1; 8 nucleotides align to TRBD2. V dropped 4 bases and J dropped 7; count of bases not matched to a gene: 12. The CDR3 length is 16 residues. CDR1 and CDR2 (germline): MNHNS, SASEGT. CDR3 sequence: CASSGTAGGVGNEQFF. The CDR3 DNA is TGTGCCAGCAGTGGGACGGCGGGAGGAGTAGGGAATGAGCAGTTCTTC.

The genes are TRBV6-5 and TRBJ1-1, with D hard to call. V was trimmed by 6 bases and J by 4 bases, leaving 12 bases between them. Looked up from germline, CDR1 is MNHEY and CDR2 is SVGAGI. The CDR3 contains 13 residues. CDR3 region: CASSYSSLTEAFF. DNA of the CDR3: TGTGCCAGCAGCTACAGTAGCCTCACTGAAGCTTTCTTT.

The gene calls are TRBV15 and TRBJ2-3; TRBD1 matches at 9 bases. Losses at the gene ends were 1 base for V and 1 base for J; bases not matched to a gene: 3. The CDR3 length is 16 residues. Germline assignment: CDR1 LNHNV and CDR2 YYDKDF (reference sequence). CDR3 loop: CATSRGRDRGTDTQYF. CDR3 nucleotides: TGTGCCACCAGCAGAGGCCGGGACAGGGGCACAGATACGCAGTATTTT.

The J gene is TRBJ2-7, the V gene TRBV3-1 (or the pseudogene TRBV3-2); D call uncertain. Trimming shortened V by 0 bases and J by 0 bases, and 15 bases separated the two germline ends. Germline V gene sequence: CDR1 LGHDT, CDR2 YNNKEL (reference sequence). The CDR3 consists of 17 residues. CDR3 sequence: CASSQDPIKLFSYEQYF. CDR3 DNA: TGTGCCAGCAGCCAAGACCCCATAAAGCTATTCTCCTACGAGCAGTACTTC.

V gene TRBV9 combines with J gene TRBJ1-1; no definite D call. The CDR3 runs to 14 residues. Germline V gives CDR1 SGDLS, CDR2 YYNGEE. Trimming took 3 bases from V and 4 from J, leaving 13 bases between them. The CDR3 loop reads CASSATLEGTEAFF. CDR3 nucleotide sequence: TGTGCCAGCAGCGCAACCCTGGAGGGCACTGAAGCTTTCTTT.